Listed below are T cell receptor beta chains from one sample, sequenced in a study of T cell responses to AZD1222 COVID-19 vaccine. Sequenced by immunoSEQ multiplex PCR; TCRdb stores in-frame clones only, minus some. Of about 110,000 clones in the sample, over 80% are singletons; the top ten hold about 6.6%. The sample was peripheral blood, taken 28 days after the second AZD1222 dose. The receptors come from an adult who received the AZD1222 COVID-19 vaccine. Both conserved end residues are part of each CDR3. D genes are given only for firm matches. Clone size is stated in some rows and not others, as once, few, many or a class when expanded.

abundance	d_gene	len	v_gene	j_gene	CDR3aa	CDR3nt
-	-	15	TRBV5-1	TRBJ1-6	CASSLVSSYNSPLHF	TGCGCCAGCAGCTTAGTGAGCTCCTATAATTCACCCCTCCACTTT
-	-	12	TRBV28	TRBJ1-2	CASSLIARGYTF	TGTGCCAGCAGTTTAATAGCCCGTGGCTACACCTTC
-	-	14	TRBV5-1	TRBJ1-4	CASSLSEGYEKLFF	TGCGCCAGCAGCTTGTCTGAGGGCTATGAAAAACTGTTTTTT
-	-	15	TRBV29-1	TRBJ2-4	CSVEDLRRTENIQYF	TGCAGCGTTGAAGATCTTCGGCGAACAGAAAACATTCAGTACTTC
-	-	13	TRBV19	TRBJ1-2	CASRGRGNYGYTF	TGTGCCAGTAGGGGCAGGGGAAACTATGGCTACACCTTC
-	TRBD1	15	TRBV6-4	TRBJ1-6	CASSEGDRVNSPLHF	TGTGCCAGCAGTGAGGGGGACAGGGTGAATTCACCCCTCCACTTT
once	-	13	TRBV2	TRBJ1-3	CASGGSSGNTIYF	TGTGCCAGCGGGGGGAGCTCTGGAAACACCATATATTTT
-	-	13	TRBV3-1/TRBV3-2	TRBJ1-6	CASSPAGGYTLHF	TGTGCCAGCAGCCCGGCAGGTGGGTACACCCTCCACTTT
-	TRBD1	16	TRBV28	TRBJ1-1	CASRLTPGQRNTEAFF	TGTGCCAGCAGGCTCACTCCGGGACAGCGGAACACTGAAGCTTTCTTT
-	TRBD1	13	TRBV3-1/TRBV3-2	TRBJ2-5	CASSTGGGETQYF	TGTGCCAGCAGCACAGGGGGCGGGGAGACCCAGTACTTC
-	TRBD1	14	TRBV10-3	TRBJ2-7	CAISEGDRLFEQYF	TGTGCCATCAGTGAGGGGGACAGGTTGTTCGAGCAGTACTTC
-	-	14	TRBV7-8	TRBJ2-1	CASSLGASGDEQFF	TGTGCCAGCAGCTTAGGCGCCTCGGGGGATGAGCAGTTCTTC
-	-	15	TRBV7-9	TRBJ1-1	CASSLYSGMNTEAFF	TGTGCCAGCAGCTTATATTCTGGGATGAACACTGAAGCTTTCTTT
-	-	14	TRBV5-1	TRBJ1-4	CASSPDMPNEKLFF	TGCGCCAGCAGCCCTGACATGCCTAATGAAAAACTGTTTTTT
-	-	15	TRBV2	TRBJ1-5	CASSEGRSSNQPQHF	TGTGCCAGCAGTGAGGGTAGATCGAGCAATCAGCCCCAGCATTTT
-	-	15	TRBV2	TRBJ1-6	CASSGVSSYNSPLHF	TGTGCCAGCAGCGGGGTTAGCTCCTATAATTCACCCCTCCACTTT
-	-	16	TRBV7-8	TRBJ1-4	CASSLASRDISRKLFF	TGTGCCAGCAGCTTAGCGAGCAGGGACATCTCCAGGAAACTGTTTTTT
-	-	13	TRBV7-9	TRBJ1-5	CASSLARDQPQHF	TGTGCCAGCAGCTTAGCCAGAGATCAGCCCCAGCATTTT
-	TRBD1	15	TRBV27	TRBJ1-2	CASRRWQGVNYGYTF	TGTGCCAGCAGACGTTGGCAGGGGGTTAACTATGGCTACACCTTC
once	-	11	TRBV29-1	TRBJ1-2	CSGHGWDGYTF	TGCAGCGGACACGGGTGGGATGGCTACACCTTC
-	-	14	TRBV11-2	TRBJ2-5	CASSSDRSKETQYF	TGTGCCAGCAGCTCTGACAGGTCCAAAGAGACCCAGTACTTC
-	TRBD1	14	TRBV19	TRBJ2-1	CASSGRDRVDEQFF	TGTGCCAGTAGTGGCCGGGACAGGGTCGATGAGCAGTTCTTC
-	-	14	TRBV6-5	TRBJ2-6	CASCFVSGANVLTF	TGTGCCAGCTGTTTTGTCTCTGGGGCCAACGTCCTGACTTTC
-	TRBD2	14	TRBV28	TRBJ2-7	CASSLFGGGYEQYF	TGTGCCAGCAGTTTATTTGGCGGGGGGTACGAGCAGTACTTC
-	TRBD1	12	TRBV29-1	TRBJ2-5	CSGRTGGETQYF	TGCAGCGGCCGGACAGGGGGAGAGACCCAGTACTTC
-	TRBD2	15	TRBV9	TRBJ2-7	CASSPAGGVYTQQYF	TGTGCCAGCAGCCCAGCGGGGGGGGTTTATACGCAGCAGTACTTC
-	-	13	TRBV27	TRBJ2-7	CASSYRANYEQYF	TGTGCCAGCAGTTACCGGGCCAACTACGAGCAGTACTTC
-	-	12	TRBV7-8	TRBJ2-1	CASSPRSDEQFF	TGTGCCAGCAGCCCCAGGAGCGATGAGCAGTTCTTC
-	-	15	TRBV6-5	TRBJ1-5	CASSYDSYSNQPQHF	TGTGCCAGCAGTTACGACAGTTATAGCAATCAGCCCCAGCATTTT
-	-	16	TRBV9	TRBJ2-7	CASSVVSGRGLGEQYF	TGTGCCAGCAGCGTAGTTAGCGGAAGGGGGCTGGGGGAGCAGTACTTC
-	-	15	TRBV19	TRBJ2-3	CASSIAPGLGDTQYF	TGTGCCAGTAGTATCGCACCAGGGCTGGGGGATACGCAGTATTTT
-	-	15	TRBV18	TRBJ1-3	CASSPITGPGNTIYF	TGTGCCAGCTCACCCATCACAGGGCCTGGAAACACCATATATTTT
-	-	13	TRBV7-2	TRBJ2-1	CASSWGSSEQQFF	TGTGCCAGCAGCTGGGGTTCGAGCGAACAGCAGTTCTTC
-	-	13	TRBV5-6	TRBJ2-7	CASNPGPRNEQYF	TGTGCCAGCAATCCGGGACCCAGGAACGAGCAGTACTTC
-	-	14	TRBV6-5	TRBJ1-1	CASSYSGRGTEAFF	TGTGCCAGCAGTTACTCGGGCAGGGGCACTGAAGCTTTCTTT
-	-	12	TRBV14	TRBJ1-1	CASSRGNTEAFF	TGTGCCAGCAGCCGGGGTAATACTGAAGCTTTCTTT
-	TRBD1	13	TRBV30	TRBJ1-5	CAWSTGTGQPQHF	TGTGCCTGGAGTACGGGGACAGGTCAGCCCCAGCATTTT
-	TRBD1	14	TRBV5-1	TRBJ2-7	CASSPGTGPREQYF	TGCGCCAGCAGCCCCGGGACAGGGCCACGGGAGCAGTACTTC
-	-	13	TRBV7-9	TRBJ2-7	CASSSYRPYEQYF	TGTGCCAGCAGCTCCTATCGCCCTTACGAGCAGTACTTC
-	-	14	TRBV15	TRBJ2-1	CATGMGRTWDEQFF	TGTGCCACAGGAATGGGACGGACATGGGATGAGCAGTTCTTC
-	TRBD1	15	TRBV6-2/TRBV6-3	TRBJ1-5	CASSSTGKRSQPQHF	TGTGCCAGCAGTTCGACAGGGAAGCGGAGTCAGCCCCAGCATTTT
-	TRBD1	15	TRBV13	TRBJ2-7	CASSWDRGRSYEQYF	TGTGCCAGCAGTTGGGACAGGGGCCGATCCTACGAGCAGTACTTC
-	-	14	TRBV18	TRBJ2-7	CASSPRRQGSEQYF	TGTGCCAGCTCACCCCGGAGGCAGGGTAGCGAGCAGTACTTC
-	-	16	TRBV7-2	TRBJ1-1	CASSKGGTFGLAEAFF	TGTGCCAGCAGTAAGGGCGGGACCTTTGGTTTGGCTGAAGCTTTCTTT
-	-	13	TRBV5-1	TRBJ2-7	CASSLEQSDEQYF	TGCGCCAGCAGCTTGGAACAGTCGGACGAGCAGTACTTC
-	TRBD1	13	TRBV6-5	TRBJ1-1	CASKDRGPTEAFF	TGTGCCAGCAAGGACAGGGGGCCCACTGAAGCTTTCTTT
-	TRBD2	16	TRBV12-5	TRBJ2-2	CASGLQTSGLTGELFF	TGTGCTAGTGGTTTGCAGACTAGCGGGCTGACCGGGGAGCTGTTTTTT
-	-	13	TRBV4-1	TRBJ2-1	CASSLSENNEQFF	TGCGCCAGCAGTCTCAGCGAAAACAATGAGCAGTTCTTC
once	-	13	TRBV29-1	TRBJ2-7	CSVNRDNNYEQYF	TGCAGCGTTAACCGGGACAACAACTACGAGCAGTACTTC
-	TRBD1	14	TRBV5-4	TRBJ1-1	CASSQTGGRTEAFF	TGTGCCAGCAGCCAGACAGGGGGAAGGACTGAAGCTTTCTTT
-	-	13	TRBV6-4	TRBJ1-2	CASSDGDDYGYTF	TGTGCCAGCAGTGACGGGGATGACTATGGCTACACCTTC
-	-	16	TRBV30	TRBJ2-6	CAWSAPISSGANVLTF	TGTGCCTGGAGTGCCCCAATAAGCTCTGGGGCCAACGTCCTGACTTTC
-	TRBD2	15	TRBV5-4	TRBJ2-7	CASSSIAGAGYEQYF	TGTGCCAGCAGCTCGATAGCGGGAGCCGGGTACGAGCAGTACTTC
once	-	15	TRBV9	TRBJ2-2	CASSASSGNAGELFF	TGTGCCAGCAGCGCGTCCTCGGGGAATGCCGGGGAGCTGTTTTTT
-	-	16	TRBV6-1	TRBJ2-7	CASSKDHGGIAYEQYF	TGTGCCAGCAGTAAAGACCACGGGGGTATCGCCTACGAGCAGTACTTC
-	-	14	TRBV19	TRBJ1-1	CASNRQVGGTEAFF	TGTGCCAGTAACCGACAGGTGGGGGGCACTGAAGCTTTCTTT
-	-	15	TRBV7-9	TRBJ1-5	CASSLGGGGSEPQHF	TGTGCCAGCAGCTTAGGCGGGGGGGGAAGTGAGCCCCAGCATTTT